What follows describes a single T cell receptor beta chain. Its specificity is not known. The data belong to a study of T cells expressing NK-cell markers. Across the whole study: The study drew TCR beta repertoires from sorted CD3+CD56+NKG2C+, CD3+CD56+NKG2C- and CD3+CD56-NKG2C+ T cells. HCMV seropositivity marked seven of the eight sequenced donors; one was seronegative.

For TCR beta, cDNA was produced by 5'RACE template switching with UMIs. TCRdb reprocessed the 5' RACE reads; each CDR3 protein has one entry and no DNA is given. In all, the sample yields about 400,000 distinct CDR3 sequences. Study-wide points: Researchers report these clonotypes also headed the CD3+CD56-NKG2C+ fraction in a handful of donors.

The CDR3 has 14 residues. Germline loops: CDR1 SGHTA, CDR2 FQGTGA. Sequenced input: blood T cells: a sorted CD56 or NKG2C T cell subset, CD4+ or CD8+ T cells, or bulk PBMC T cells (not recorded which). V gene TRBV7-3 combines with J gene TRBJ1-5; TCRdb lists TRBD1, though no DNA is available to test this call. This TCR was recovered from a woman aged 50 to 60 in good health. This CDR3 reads CASSPTGGDQPQHF.